This entry is about one TCR beta chain. This sample was taken from a study of blood T cell repertoires in COVID-19. About the research overall: PBMCs, B-cell-depleted T cells, or T cells were the source of the cDNA or gDNA that made up the material.

Clones were sequenced by immunoSEQ multiplex PCR, and TCRdb holds only the in-frame ones, with some missing. The data contain about 72,000 clones, roughly 90% of them singletons. CDR1 and CDR2 (germline): MDHEN, SYDVKM. V gave up 6 bases and J gave up 5 bases; unmatched junction bases: 8. The CDR3 covers 14 residues. The sequence was collected from a human donor in a cohort sampled during active COVID-19. The specimen was peripheral blood. The chain combines TRBV28 with TRBJ2-5, with 8 nucleotides matching TRBD2. CDR3 DNA sequence: TGTGCCAGCAGAAACGGGGGGGCGAAGGAGACCCAGTACTTC. Translating gives CASRNGGAKETQYF.